Below, 9 T cell receptor beta chains from the same sample are listed, as sequenced in a study of OX40 agonist ivuxolimab in advanced cancers. Measured with immunoSEQ multiplex PCR; TCRdb has only the in-frame clones, and not every one. The sample contains about 61,000 clones, 92% of which appear only once. This specimen was CD4+ or CD8+ T cells sorted from blood, taken in a trial of the OX40 agonist ivuxolimab. The receptors shown here come from an adult with an advanced solid tumor such as melanoma, head and neck, liver or kidney cancer.

The rearrangement uses TRBV6-1 and TRBJ2-5, with D tentatively TRBD1 (5 bases). V lost 6 bases and J 5 bases, leaving 16 bases between the germline ends. CDR1 MNHNS and CDR2 SASEGT come from the germline V gene. The CDR3 runs to 14 residues. The DNA of the CDR3 is TGTGCCAGCAGAGCCCTTGGCCAGGGCGAGACCCAGTACTTC. This gives the protein CASRALGQGETQYF.

The genes are TRBV28 and TRBJ1-5; D perhaps matches TRBD1 (6 bases). V lost 6 bases and J lost 6, with 18 bases in between. Germline lookup yields CDR1 MDHEN and CDR2 SYDVKM. CDR3 length: 15 residues. Here the CDR3 DNA reads TGTGCCAGCAGGGAGGGGGTGCACCCTCGTCAGCCCCAGCATTTT. Translated, it gives CASREGVHPRQPQHF.

The chain is built from TRBV5-6 and TRBJ2-6; no definite D call. Germline V gene lookup returns CDR1 SGHDT and CDR2 YYEEEE. The V end lost 4 bases, the J end lost 0 bases, and 8 bases lay between the germline ends. This CDR3 region has 15 residues. CDR3: CASSADGSGANVLTF. The CDR3 DNA reads as TGTGCCAGCAGCGCGGATGGCTCTGGGGCCAACGTCCTGACTTTC.

This chain joins TRBV4-2 and TRBJ1-4; D uncertain. V was clipped by 1 base and J by 6 bases, with 6 bases between them. The CDR3 contains 13 residues. CDR1 is LGHNA and CDR2 is YNFKEQ in the germline V gene. CDR3 in amino acids: CASSQGVDEKLFF. CDR3 nucleotide sequence: TGTGCCAGCAGCCAAGGTGTAGATGAAAAACTGTTTTTT.

The rearrangement joins TRBV6-6 to TRBJ1-5; TRBD1 matches 8 bases. The germline V gene has CDR1 MNHNY and CDR2 SVGAGI (reference sequence). The CDR3 has 14 residues. V shed 2 bases, J shed 7 bases, and the junction held 4 bases outside the gene matches. The CDR3 nucleotides read TGTGCCAGCAGTTACGTCGGGACAGGCCAGCCCCAGCATTTT. It yields the protein CASSYVGTGQPQHF.

The V and J genes are TRBV5-5 and TRBJ1-5; D perhaps matches TRBD1 (6 bases). Germline CDR1 SGHKS, CDR2 YYEKEE (reference sequence). The germline V and J ends were trimmed by 1 base and 6 bases, with 14 bases remaining between them. CDR3 length: 15 amino acids. CDR3 bases: TGTGCCAGCAGCTTGTCTGGGGGCGGTGGTCAGCCCCAGCATTTT. Residues: CASSLSGGGGQPQHF.

A remark on this clone: Other nucleotide sequences in the sample specify the same CDR3. V is TRBV30 and J is TRBJ1-5, with D tentatively TRBD1 (5 bases). Germline V CDR1 and CDR2: GTSNPN, SVGIG (reference sequence). The V gene lost 5 bases and the J gene lost 3 bases, with 14 bases spanning the gap. This CDR3 contains 14 residues. The CDR3 coding sequence is TGTGCCTGGGGGACCGAGAACTCCAATCAGCCCCAGCATTTT. This translates into CAWGTENSNQPQHF.

The rearrangement joins TRBV30 to TRBJ1-6; no definite D call. Between the trimmed V and J ends, which lost 5 bases and 8 bases, there was a span of 13 bases. CDR3 length: 13 residues. From germline, CDR1 is GTSNPN and CDR2 SVGIG (reference sequence). CDR3 sequence (DNA): TGTGCCTGGGTTCGTGGAGCTTATTCACCCCTCCACTTT. Translation gives CAWVRGAYSPLHF. Based on the CDR3 plus reference TRBV30 and TRBJ1-6, the full variable domain is SQTIHQWPATLVQPVGSPLSLECTVEGTSNPNLYWYRQAAGRGLQLLFYSVGIGQISSEVPQNLSASRPQDRQFILSSKKLLLSDSGFYLCAWVRGAYSPLHFGNGTRLTVT.

In this sample, this clone turned up once. The V call is TRBV4-2, the J call TRBJ2-2, with 11 bases fitting TRBD2. V lost 0 bases to trimming and J lost 4 bases; unmatched junction nucleotides: 1. The CDR3 is 16 amino acids. The germline V gene encodes CDR1 LGHNA and CDR2 YNFKEQ. In nucleotides, the CDR3 is TGTGCCAGCAGCCAAGAACTAGCGGGGGCCACCGGGGAGCTGTTTTTT. Protein product: CASSQELAGATGELFF.